The rows below give T cell receptor beta chains drawn from one sample of a study of cytomegalovirus exposure and HLA in healthy donors. Data came from immunoSEQ multiplex PCR; TCRdb stores just in-frame clones and leaves some out. This sample's clone table lists some 60,000 clones. The sequenced sample was PBMCs. The source of these receptors is a man between 25 and 39 years old in good health and CMV-seropositive. The CDR3 runs from the conserved cysteine through the conserved F or W. D genes are given only for firm matches.

D: TRBD1; V: TRBV27; J: TRBJ1-2; DNA: TGTGCCAGCAGATGGACAGGGACGAGCTATGGCTACACCTTC; CDR3: CASRWTGTSYGYTF
D: TRBD1; V: TRBV9; J: TRBJ2-7; DNA: TGTGCCAGCAGCACAGGGGGTGATAGTTTCGCCTACGAGCAGTACTTC; CDR3: CASSTGGDSFAYEQYF
D: NA; V: TRBV29-1; J: TRBJ1-3; DNA: TGCAGCGTTCTTGAACAGCTCTCTGGAAACACCATATATTTT; CDR3: CSVLEQLSGNTIYF
D: NA; V: TRBV30; J: TRBJ1-2; DNA: TGTGCCTGGAGTGAAGAGGGTTGGAACTATGGCTACACCTTC; CDR3: CAWSEEGWNYGYTF
D: NA; V: TRBV19; J: TRBJ2-7; DNA: TGTGCCAGTAGTATGCGGGGACTGGGGACCTACGAGCAGTACTTC; CDR3: CASSMRGLGTYEQYF
D: NA; V: TRBV30; J: TRBJ1-2; DNA: TGTGCCGGGAGGCGCGCGGGGGGGGCAGGGTATGGCTACACCTTC; CDR3: CAGRRAGGAGYGYTF
D: NA; V: TRBV7-8; J: TRBJ1-2; DNA: TGTGCCAGCAACCTAGGAGGGACCCTCAGCGGCTACACCTTC; CDR3: CASNLGGTLSGYTF
D: TRBD1; V: TRBV19; J: TRBJ1-1; DNA: TGTGCCAGTAGCCCAGCGGTACAGGGGCCTTTGAACACTGAAGCTTTCTTT; CDR3: CASSPAVQGPLNTEAFF
D: TRBD2; V: TRBV4-1; J: TRBJ2-3; DNA: TGCGCCAGCAGCCAAGGCCCTAGCGGGGGGCCAATCACAGATACGCAGTATTTT; CDR3: CASSQGPSGGPITDTQYF
D: TRBD1; V: TRBV30; J: TRBJ1-2; DNA: TGTGCCTGGAGTTACTTGGACAGGGGTCTCTTC; CDR3: CAWSYLDRGLF
D: NA; V: TRBV19; J: TRBJ1-1; DNA: TGTGCCAGTAGTATAGGGGAATATGAGGGCAACACTGAAGCTTTCTTT; CDR3: CASSIGEYEGNTEAFF
D: NA; V: TRBV7-9; J: TRBJ1-5; DNA: TGTGCCAGCAGCTTAGGCGGACGGGGAAATCGCAATCAGCCCCAGCATTTT; CDR3: CASSLGGRGNRNQPQHF
D: TRBD2; V: TRBV11-2; J: TRBJ2-1; DNA: TGTGCCAGCAGCCAGACTAGCGGGGATTACAATGAGCAGTTCTTC; CDR3: CASSQTSGDYNEQFF
D: NA; V: TRBV4-2; J: TRBJ1-5; DNA: TGTGCCAGCAGCCAGGGGACTTTCAATCAGCCCCAGCATTTT; CDR3: CASSQGTFNQPQHF
D: NA; V: TRBV5-1; J: TRBJ2-4; DNA: TGCGCCAGCAGCGGGACAAGTACCAAAAACATTCAGTACTTC; CDR3: CASSGTSTKNIQYF
D: TRBD1; V: TRBV29-1; J: TRBJ2-3; DNA: TGCAGCGTTGAAGATCCCGACAGGGGGGGACCAGATACGCAGTATTTT; CDR3: CSVEDPDRGGPDTQYF
D: TRBD2; V: TRBV11-3; J: TRBJ2-7; DNA: TGTGCCAGCAGCTCCATGGGGGGGGTTGGCGAGCAGTACTTC; CDR3: CASSSMGGVGEQYF
D: TRBD2; V: TRBV5-4; J: TRBJ2-1; DNA: TGTGCCAGCAGCTCAGCGGCGGTAGCGGGGGCCGACAATGTGCAGTTCTTC; CDR3: CASSSAAVAGADNVQFF
D: NA; V: TRBV21-1; J: TRBJ1-5; DNA: TGTGCCAGCACCAAATTGGAGGAACTCGGACAGGCCAATCAGCACCAGCATTTT; CDR3: CASTKLEELGQANQHQHF
D: NA; V: TRBV30; J: TRBJ2-6; DNA: TGTGCCTGGAGTGCCGGTAGGCCGCAGGGCCCCTCTGGGGCCAACGTCCTGACTTTC; CDR3: CAWSAGRPQGPSGANVLTF
D: TRBD1; V: TRBV6-4; J: TRBJ1-2; DNA: TGTGCCAGCAGCAGACAGGGGCGTATCTATGGCTACACCTTC; CDR3: CASSRQGRIYGYTF
D: TRBD2; V: TRBV7-2; J: TRBJ2-1; DNA: TGTGCCAGCAGCTTGGGGGGACTAGCGGGGACCAATGAGCAGTTCTTC; CDR3: CASSLGGLAGTNEQFF
D: TRBD2; V: TRBV7-8; J: TRBJ2-7; DNA: TGTGCCAGCAGCATCGGACTAGCGGGAATCTCGGCCTACGAGCAGTACTTC; CDR3: CASSIGLAGISAYEQYF
D: NA; V: TRBV4-2; J: TRBJ1-2; DNA: TGTGCCAGCAGCCAAGATAGTCATGCAGGCTACACCTTC; CDR3: CASSQDSHAGYTF
D: TRBD1; V: TRBV18; J: TRBJ1-2; DNA: TGTGCCAGCTCACCATCTATTGGGACAGGGGACTATGGCTACACCTTC; CDR3: CASSPSIGTGDYGYTF
D: TRBD1; V: TRBV11-3; J: TRBJ2-7; DNA: TGTGCCAGCAGCCCTGACAGGGGTGGCTACGAGCAGTACTTC; CDR3: CASSPDRGGYEQYF
D: NA; V: TRBV5-1; J: TRBJ2-3; DNA: TGCGCCAGCAGTGACATGAGCACAGATACGCAGTATTTT; CDR3: CASSDMSTDTQYF
D: TRBD1; V: TRBV29-1; J: TRBJ2-1; DNA: TGCAGCGTCGCTCCCACCGGGACAGGGGGTCAGTTCTTC; CDR3: CSVAPTGTGGQFF
D: TRBD1; V: TRBV6-6; J: TRBJ2-7; DNA: TGTGCCAGCAGCTCCGGGACAGGGGGAACCTACGAGCAGTACTTC; CDR3: CASSSGTGGTYEQYF
D: NA; V: TRBV7-9; J: TRBJ1-1; DNA: TGTGCCAGCAGCTCACGTACAGGGAACACTGAAGCTTTCTTT; CDR3: CASSSRTGNTEAFF
D: NA; V: TRBV15; J: TRBJ2-2; DNA: TGTGCCACCGCGGCTTATCCCGGGGAGCTGTTTTTT; CDR3: CATAAYPGELFF
D: NA; V: TRBV5-6; J: TRBJ1-1; DNA: TGTGCCAGCAGCTTCGGGGGGAACACTGAAGATTTCTTT; CDR3: CASSFGGNTEDFF
D: NA; V: TRBV5-1; J: TRBJ2-7; DNA: TGCGCCAGCAGCTTTACAGGGAGCGCCTACGAGCAGTACTTC; CDR3: CASSFTGSAYEQYF